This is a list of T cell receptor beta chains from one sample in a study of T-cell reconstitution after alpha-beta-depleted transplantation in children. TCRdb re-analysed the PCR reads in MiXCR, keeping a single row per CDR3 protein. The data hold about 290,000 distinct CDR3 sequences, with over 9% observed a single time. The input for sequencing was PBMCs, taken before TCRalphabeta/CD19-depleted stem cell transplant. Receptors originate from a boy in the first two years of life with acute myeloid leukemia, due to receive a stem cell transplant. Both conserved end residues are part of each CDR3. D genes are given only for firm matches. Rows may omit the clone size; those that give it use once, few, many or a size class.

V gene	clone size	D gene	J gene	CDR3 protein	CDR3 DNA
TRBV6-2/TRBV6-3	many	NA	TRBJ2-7	CASRGSGSYEQYF	TGTGCCAGCAGGGGTAGCGGAAGCTACGAGCAGTACTTC
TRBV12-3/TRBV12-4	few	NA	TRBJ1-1	CASSFSAANTEAFF	TGTGCCAGCAGTTTTTCGGCAGCGAACACTGAAGCTTTCTTT
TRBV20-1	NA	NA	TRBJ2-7	CSATPDPHGPYEQYF	TGCAGTGCTACCCCAGACCCTCACGGTCCCTACGAGCAGTACTTC
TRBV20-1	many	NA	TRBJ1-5	CSVRGRRNQPQHF	TGCAGTGTCAGAGGGAGGCGCAATCAGCCCCAGCATTTT
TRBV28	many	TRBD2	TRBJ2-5	CASSARTSGETQYF	TGTGCCAGCAGTGCCCGGACTAGCGGAGAGACCCAGTACTTC
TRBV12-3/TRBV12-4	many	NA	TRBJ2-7	CASSLPTGNSYEQYF	TGTGCCAGCAGTCTCCCGACGGGCAACTCCTACGAGCAGTACTTC
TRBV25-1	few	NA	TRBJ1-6	CARALDGLNSPLHF	TGTGCCAGAGCTTTGGACGGCCTGAATTCACCCCTCCACTTT
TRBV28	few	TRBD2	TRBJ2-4	CASSSLAGLMDIQYF	TGTGCCAGCAGCTCACTAGCGGGGTTAATGGACATTCAGTACTTC
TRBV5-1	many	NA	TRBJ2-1	CASSLESYNEQFF	TGCGCCAGCAGCTTGGAAAGCTACAATGAGCAGTTCTTC
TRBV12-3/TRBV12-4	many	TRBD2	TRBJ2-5	CATGTTQETQYF	TGTGCCACCGGGACTACCCAAGAGACCCAGTACTTC
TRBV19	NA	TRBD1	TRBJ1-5	CASSIAGTGDQPQHF	TGTGCCAGTAGTATAGCCGGGACAGGGGATCAGCCCCAGCATTTT
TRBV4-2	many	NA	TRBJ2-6	CASSQDRSGANVLTF	TGTGCCAGCAGCCAAGATAGGTCTGGGGCCAACGTCCTGACTTTC
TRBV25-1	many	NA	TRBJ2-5	CASHSDRPPRGTQYF	TGTGCCAGCCATTCAGACAGGCCACCCCGGGGGACCCAGTACTTC
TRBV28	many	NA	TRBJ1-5	CASSLHNQPQHF	TGTGCCAGCAGTTTGCACAATCAGCCCCAGCATTTT
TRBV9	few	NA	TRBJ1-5	CVDQPQHF	TGTGTCGATCAGCCCCAGCATTTT
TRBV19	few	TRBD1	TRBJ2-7	CASSLRDRASYEQYF	TGTGCCAGTAGTTTGCGGGACAGGGCCTCCTACGAGCAGTACTTC
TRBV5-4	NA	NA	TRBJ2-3	CASSSRTASTDTQYF	TGTGCCAGCAGCTCTCGGACCGCTAGCACAGATACGCAGTATTTT
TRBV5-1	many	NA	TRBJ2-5	CASSLAPSQETQYF	TGCGCCAGCAGCTTGGCCCCCAGCCAAGAGACCCAGTACTTC
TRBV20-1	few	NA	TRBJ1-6	CSASRRERGSPLHF	TGCAGTGCTAGTCGCAGGGAAAGGGGGTCACCCCTCCACTTT
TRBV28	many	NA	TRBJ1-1	CASTPDTLLPEAFF	TGTGCCAGCACCCCGGACACCCTCTTGCCTGAAGCTTTCTTT
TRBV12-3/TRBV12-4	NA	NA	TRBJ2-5	CASSLGFRETQYF	TGTGCCAGCAGTTTGGGTTTCAGAGAGACCCAGTACTTC
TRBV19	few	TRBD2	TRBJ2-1	CASKSEVAGETYNEQFF	TGTGCCAGTAAATCCGAGGTAGCGGGAGAAACTTACAATGAGCAGTTCTTC
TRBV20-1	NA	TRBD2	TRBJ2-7	CSAKGQGGSPYEQYF	TGCAGTGCTAAGGGGCAGGGAGGGAGCCCCTACGAGCAGTACTTC